A selection of T cell receptor beta chains follows, all from one sample in a study of T cell responses to AZD1222 COVID-19 vaccine. Sequencing used immunoSEQ multiplex PCR; TCRdb keeps in-frame clones, though not all of them. The table shows about 110,000 clones, with roughly nine tenths occurring only once. The material sequenced was peripheral blood, taken on day 0 of AZD1222 vaccination. Receptor source: an adult in good health. CDR3s include the opening cysteine and the closing phenylalanine or tryptophan. A D gene is named only where the DNA matches it firmly. Size is stated for part of the rows, as once, few or many counts, or as a class when the clone is expanded.

DNA,CDR3,D,J,size,V
TGTGCCAGCAGCCACCCAGCGGACCCATACTACAATGAGCAGTTCTTC,CASSHPADPYYNEQFF,.,TRBJ2-1,once,TRBV13
TGTGCCAGTAGTAGAGGCAGCCACTATGGCTACACCTTC,CASSRGSHYGYTF,.,TRBJ1-2,.,TRBV19
TGTGCCAGCAGCCTGGGACAGAGCTCCTACGAGCAGTACTTC,CASSLGQSSYEQYF,TRBD1,TRBJ2-7,.,TRBV7-2
TGCAGTGCTAGTAGGGAGTCGAACACCGGGGAGCTGTTTTTT,CSASRESNTGELFF,.,TRBJ2-2,.,TRBV20-1
TGTGCCAGCAGGCGGGATGCGCTAGCGGGAGGGAGGACCTACAATGAGCAGTTCTTC,CASRRDALAGGRTYNEQFF,TRBD2,TRBJ2-1,.,TRBV7-9
TGTGCCAGCAGTACTTTGACGGGGTCACCCCTCCACTTT,CASSTLTGSPLHF,.,TRBJ1-6,.,TRBV6-5
TGTGCCACCAGTCTGGGACAGGGGTTCAATGAGCAGTTCTTC,CATSLGQGFNEQFF,TRBD1,TRBJ2-1,.,TRBV24-1
TGCAGCGTTGAGTTCTCAGATACGCAGTATTTT,CSVEFSDTQYF,.,TRBJ2-3,.,TRBV29-1
TGTGCCAGCAGTTTCCCCAGAAAGTATGGCTACACCTTC,CASSFPRKYGYTF,.,TRBJ1-2,.,TRBV28
TGTGCCAGCACTTACGGACAGGGGGCCCGAAATGAGCAGTTCTTC,CASTYGQGARNEQFF,TRBD1,TRBJ2-1,.,TRBV2
TGTGCCAGCAGCGTAGGGAGACACGGCACCGGGGAGCTGTTTTTT,CASSVGRHGTGELFF,.,TRBJ2-2,.,TRBV9
TGTGCCAGCAGTGCCTCTAGCGGGAAGACCTACGAGCAGTACTTC,CASSASSGKTYEQYF,TRBD2,TRBJ2-7,.,TRBV6-2/TRBV6-3
TGTGCCAGCATTACAGGACAGGGCGGAAATTCACCCCTCCACTTT,CASITGQGGNSPLHF,TRBD1,TRBJ1-6,once,TRBV6-5
TGTGCCAGCAGCTTGGGGGCAGGCCTCTCTGGAAACACCATATATTTT,CASSLGAGLSGNTIYF,.,TRBJ1-3,.,TRBV5-8
TGCGCCAGCAGCCAAGAACTTGTGGGGGTAGCCAAAAACATTCAGTACTTC,CASSQELVGVAKNIQYF,.,TRBJ2-4,.,TRBV4-3
TGTGCCAGCGGAGGGACTCCTCAAGAGACCCAGTACTTC,CASGGTPQETQYF,.,TRBJ2-5,.,TRBV2
TGTGCCAGCAGTTACCGGGCGACTGTCAATGAAAAACTGTTTTTT,CASSYRATVNEKLFF,.,TRBJ1-4,.,TRBV6-2/TRBV6-3
TGTGCCACCAGCAGAGATAGAACAGGGGGGTCCAGAAACACCATATATTTT,CATSRDRTGGSRNTIYF,TRBD1,TRBJ1-3,once,TRBV15
TGTGCCAGCTCACCAATGACAGGGGGAGTCACAGATACGCAGTATTTT,CASSPMTGGVTDTQYF,TRBD1,TRBJ2-3,.,TRBV18
TGTGCCAGCAGCCCCGGACAGGTTAATGAAAAACTGTTTTTT,CASSPGQVNEKLFF,TRBD1,TRBJ1-4,.,TRBV7-9
TGTGCCAGCAGCTCCTGGGACAGGGAAATTTATGGCTACACCTTC,CASSSWDREIYGYTF,TRBD1,TRBJ1-2,.,TRBV7-9
TGTGCCAGCAGCCTTAGGACAGGGGTCAACTATGGCTACACCTTC,CASSLRTGVNYGYTF,TRBD1,TRBJ1-2,.,TRBV7-2
TGTGCCAGCAGCTTTGGACAGGGGCGAACTGAAGCTTTCTTT,CASSFGQGRTEAFF,TRBD1,TRBJ1-1,.,TRBV7-9
TGTGCCAGCGGGTCGCCTGAAGCTTTCTTT,CASGSPEAFF,.,TRBJ1-1,once,TRBV2
TGTGCCAGTAGTATTGGGGGGACCAACAATCAGCCCCAGCATTTT,CASSIGGTNNQPQHF,.,TRBJ1-5,.,TRBV19
TGTGCCAGCAGCCAAGTCGCGTCCGGGGCCAACGTCCTGACTTTC,CASSQVASGANVLTF,.,TRBJ2-6,.,TRBV3-1/TRBV3-2
TGTGCCAGCAGCCAATGGGACAGGGTCCACAATGAGCAGTTCTTC,CASSQWDRVHNEQFF,TRBD1,TRBJ2-1,.,TRBV3-1/TRBV3-2
TGTGCCAGCAGCCTGTACGGGTTTGAAGCTTTCTTT,CASSLYGFEAFF,.,TRBJ1-1,.,TRBV3-1/TRBV3-2
TGTGCCAGCAGTTTGGACGGAAGCTATGGCTACACCTTC,CASSLDGSYGYTF,.,TRBJ1-2,.,TRBV6-4
TGTGCCAGCAGTTTATATAATTCACCCCTCCACTTT,CASSLYNSPLHF,.,TRBJ1-6,.,TRBV27
TGTGCCAGCAGCCCCCTCAGTCAGCCCCAGCATTTT,CASSPLSQPQHF,.,TRBJ1-5,.,TRBV28
TGCGCCAGCAGCCTCGGGACTAGCGGGACCGGGGAGCTGTTTTTT,CASSLGTSGTGELFF,TRBD2,TRBJ2-2,.,TRBV5-1
TGTGCCAGCAGTTGGGACAGGGGTAGAGGCTACACCTTC,CASSWDRGRGYTF,TRBD1,TRBJ1-2,.,TRBV6-5
TGTGCCAGTAGATCAGGGGGAGAAAGCTACTATGGCTACACCTTC,CASRSGGESYYGYTF,TRBD1,TRBJ1-2,.,TRBV28
TGTGCCTGGAGTGGGCCAGCGGGAATTCAGCAGTACTTC,CAWSGPAGIQQYF,TRBD2,TRBJ2-7,.,TRBV30
TGTGCCAGCAGCCCGATACATGAAAAACTGTTTTTT,CASSPIHEKLFF,.,TRBJ1-4,once,TRBV28
TGTGCCAGTAGTATTGGGACCCTGAACTATGGCTACACCTTC,CASSIGTLNYGYTF,.,TRBJ1-2,.,TRBV19
TGTGCCAGTAGTATTCCCGGGGCCTCCTACGAGCAGTACTTC,CASSIPGASYEQYF,.,TRBJ2-7,.,TRBV19
TGCAGCGTTCTAACAACGACGGGTGGCTACACCTTC,CSVLTTTGGYTF,.,TRBJ1-2,.,TRBV29-1
TGTGCCAGCAGCCAAGGGTTCCGGGACAGGGGAAACAATGAGCAGTTCTTC,CASSQGFRDRGNNEQFF,TRBD1,TRBJ2-1,.,TRBV3-1/TRBV3-2
TGTGCCTGGAGTGTAGTGGACGGGGGCTACACCTTC,CAWSVVDGGYTF,.,TRBJ1-2,.,TRBV30
TGCAGCGTTAGGGACAATCAAGAGACCCAGTACTTC,CSVRDNQETQYF,.,TRBJ2-5,once,TRBV29-1
TGTGCCAGCAGTCCCGGCGTGGGCCAGGGAACACACGAGCAGTACTTC,CASSPGVGQGTHEQYF,.,TRBJ2-7,.,TRBV27
TGTGCCAGCAGGACCCGGGACGGTATCTACAATGAGCAGTTCTTC,CASRTRDGIYNEQFF,.,TRBJ2-1,.,TRBV5-8
TGTGCCAGCAGGGATCCAGGTGACTATGGCTACACCTTC,CASRDPGDYGYTF,.,TRBJ1-2,.,TRBV25-1
TGTGCCAGCAGCGGTGGGACTGCCGTGGATACGCAGTATTTT,CASSGGTAVDTQYF,.,TRBJ2-3,.,TRBV9
TGTGCCAGCAGCTTAGTGTCAGGATCAATGGGGCAGCCCCAGCATTTT,CASSLVSGSMGQPQHF,.,TRBJ1-5,.,TRBV7-9
TGTGCCAGCAGCTCACCTTACTCTCCCTACGAGCAGTACTTC,CASSSPYSPYEQYF,.,TRBJ2-7,.,TRBV7-9